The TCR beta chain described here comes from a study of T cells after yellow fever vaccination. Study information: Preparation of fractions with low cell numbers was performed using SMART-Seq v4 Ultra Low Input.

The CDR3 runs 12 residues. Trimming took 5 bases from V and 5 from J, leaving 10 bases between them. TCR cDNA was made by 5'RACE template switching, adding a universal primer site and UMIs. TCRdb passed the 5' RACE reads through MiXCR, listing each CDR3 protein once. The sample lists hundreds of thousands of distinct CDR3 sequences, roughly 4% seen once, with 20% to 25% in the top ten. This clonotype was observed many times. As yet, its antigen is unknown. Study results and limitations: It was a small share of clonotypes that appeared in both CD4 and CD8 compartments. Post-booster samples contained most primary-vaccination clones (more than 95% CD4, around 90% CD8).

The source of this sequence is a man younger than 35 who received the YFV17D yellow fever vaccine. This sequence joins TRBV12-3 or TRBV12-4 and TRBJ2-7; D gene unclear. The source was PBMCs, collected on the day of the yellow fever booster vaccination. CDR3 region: CASSPGRDEQYV. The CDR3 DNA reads TGTGCCAGCAGTCCCGGAAGGGACGAGCAGTACGTC.